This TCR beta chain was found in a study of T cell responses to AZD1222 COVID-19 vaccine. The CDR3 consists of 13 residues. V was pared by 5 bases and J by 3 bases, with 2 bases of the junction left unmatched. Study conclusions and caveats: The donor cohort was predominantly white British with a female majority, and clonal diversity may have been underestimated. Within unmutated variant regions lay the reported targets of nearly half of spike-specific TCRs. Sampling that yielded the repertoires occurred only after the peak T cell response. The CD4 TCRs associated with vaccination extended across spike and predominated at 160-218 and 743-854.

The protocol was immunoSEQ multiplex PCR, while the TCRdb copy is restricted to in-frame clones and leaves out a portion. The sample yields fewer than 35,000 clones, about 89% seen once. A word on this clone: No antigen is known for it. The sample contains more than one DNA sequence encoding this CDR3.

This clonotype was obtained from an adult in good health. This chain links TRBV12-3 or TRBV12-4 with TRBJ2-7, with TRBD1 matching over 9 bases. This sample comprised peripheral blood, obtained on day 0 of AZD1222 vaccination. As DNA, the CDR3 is TGTGCCAGCAGTCCGACAGGGGGCTACGAGCAGTACTTC. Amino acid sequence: CASSPTGGYEQYF.